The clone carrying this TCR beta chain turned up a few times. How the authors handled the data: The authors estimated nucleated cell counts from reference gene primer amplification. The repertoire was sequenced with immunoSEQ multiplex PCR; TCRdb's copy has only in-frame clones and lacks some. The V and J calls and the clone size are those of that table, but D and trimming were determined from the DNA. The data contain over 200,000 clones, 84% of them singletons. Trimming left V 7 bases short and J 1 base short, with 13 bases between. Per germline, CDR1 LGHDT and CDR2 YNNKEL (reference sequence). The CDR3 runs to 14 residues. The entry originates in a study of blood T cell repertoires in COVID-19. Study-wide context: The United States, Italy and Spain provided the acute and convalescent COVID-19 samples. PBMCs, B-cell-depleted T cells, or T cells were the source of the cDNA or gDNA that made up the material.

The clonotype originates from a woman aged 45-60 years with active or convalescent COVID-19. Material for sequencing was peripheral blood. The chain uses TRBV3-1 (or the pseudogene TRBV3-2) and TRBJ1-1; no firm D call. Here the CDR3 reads CASTPSVGNTEAFF. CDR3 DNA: TGTGCCAGCACCCCCTCCGTCGGGAACACTGAAGCTTTCTTT.